One and the same sample provided the 26 T cell receptor beta chains below, sequenced in a study of cytomegalovirus exposure and HLA in healthy donors. The study ran its PCR with 60 Vbeta and 13 Jbeta primers. Some clones are missing from TCRdb's copy, which holds only in-frame ones; the method was immunoSEQ multiplex PCR. The data show 70,000 to 95,000 clones, over 70% seen once. The sequenced sample was PBMCs. These receptors all stem from a man in his forties in good health and CMV-seronegative.

The chain combines TRBV10-1 with TRBJ2-7, with 7 bases fitting TRBD1. This CDR3 comprises 14 residues. V lost 6 bases and J lost 2; bases outside the gene matches: 7. Per the germline V gene, CDR1 is WNHNN and CDR2 is SYGVQD (reference sequence). The CDR3 loop is CASSTGTVTYEQYF. The CDR3 DNA reads as TGCGCCAGCAGCACCGGGACAGTAACCTACGAGCAGTACTTC.

V gene TRBV5-6 combines with J gene TRBJ2-7, with D unclear. Deletions cut 5 bases from V and 4 bases from J, with 10 bases between. The CDR3 runs 12 residues. The germline gives CDR1 SGHDT, CDR2 YYEEEE. DNA for the CDR3: TGTGCCAGCAGACGAGACACTTACGAGCAGTACTTC. Residues: CASRRDTYEQYF.

The chain links TRBV30 to TRBJ1-4; D may be TRBD1 (6 bases). V shed 3 bases and J shed 6 bases, with 11 bases lying between them. Germline V gene data show CDR1 as GTSNPN and CDR2 as SVGIG (reference sequence). CDR3 length equals 13 residues. The CDR3 reads CAWRRGGYEKLFF. CDR3 DNA sequence: TGTGCCTGGAGGAGGGGGGGGTATGAAAAACTGTTTTTT.

The chain links TRBV2 to TRBJ2-1; D call uncertain. This CDR3 spans 15 amino acids. Germline-derived CDR1 and CDR2 are SNHLY and FYNNEI. V lost 1 base and J lost 0, with 7 bases in between. CDR3 protein: CASSEGESSYNEQFF. CDR3 bases: TGTGCCAGCAGTGAAGGCGAGAGCTCCTACAATGAGCAGTTCTTC. The full variable domain, with the rest looked up from reference TRBV2 and TRBJ2-1, is EPEVTQTPSHQVTQMGQEVILRCVPISNHLYFYWYRQILGQKVEFLVSFYNNEISEKSEIFDDQFSVERPDGSNFTLKIRSTKLEDSAMYFCASSEGESSYNEQFFGPGTRLTVL.

This clone has a single count. This chain uses TRBV28 with TRBJ2-1; 9 positions match TRBD1. The V gene end was trimmed by 6 bases and the J gene end by 7 bases; junction bases not matched to a gene: 13. The length of the CDR3 is 16 residues. From germline, CDR1 is MDHEN and CDR2 SYDVKM. CDR3: CASSILPRQGGNEQFF. DNA of the CDR3: TGTGCCAGCAGCATCTTACCTAGACAGGGGGGAAATGAGCAGTTCTTC.

This clone was seen more than once but under ten times. This chain joins TRBV6-5 and TRBJ2-7, with 8 bases matching TRBD1. Germline-derived CDR1 and CDR2 are MNHEY and SVGAGI. V shed 5 bases, J shed 2 bases, and the junction held 2 bases outside the gene matches. The CDR3 sequence is 13 residues long. CDR3 loop: CASSQDRAYEQYF. The CDR3 DNA sequence: TGTGCCAGCAGTCAGGACAGGGCCTACGAGCAGTACTTC.

This sequence joins TRBV5-1 and TRBJ1-1; D is perhaps TRBD1 (6 bases). V dropped 4 bases and J dropped 0 bases, with 13 bases sitting between them. There are 15 residues in the CDR3. Germline V gives CDR1 SGHRS, CDR2 YFSETQ. Written as DNA, the CDR3 is TGCGCCAGCAGCCTAACCGGGACACTGAACACTGAAGCTTTCTTT. Amino acid sequence: CASSLTGTLNTEAFF.

This clone was seen once. V and J are TRBV10-1 and TRBJ1-3; D is uncertain. The CDR3 contains 14 residues. V lost 3 bases, J lost 0 bases, and 6 bases lay in between. Per the germline V gene, CDR1 is WNHNN and CDR2 is SYGVQD (reference sequence). The CDR3 here is CASSDSSSGNTIYF. CDR3 DNA: TGCGCCAGCAGTGACAGTTCCTCTGGAAACACCATATATTTT.

The genes are TRBV5-1 and TRBJ2-1; 12 positions agree with TRBD2. In germline, CDR1 is SGHRS, CDR2 YFSETQ. J lost 3 bases, V lost 0 bases, and 4 bases had no gene match. The length of the CDR3 is 17 residues. The CDR3 loop is CASSLVGLAGYYNEQFF. The CDR3 DNA is TGCGCCAGCAGCTTGGTAGGACTAGCGGGATACTACAATGAGCAGTTCTTC.

This chain uses TRBV28 with TRBJ2-1, with 8 nucleotides matching TRBD1. Per the germline V gene, CDR1 is MDHEN and CDR2 is SYDVKM. Trimming cost V 7 bases and J 4 bases; bases outside gene matches: 9. The CDR3 is made up of 15 amino acids. In nucleotides, the CDR3 is TGTGCCAGCACCGAGAGTTGGACAGGGTACAATGAGCAGTTCTTC. Protein product: CASTESWTGYNEQFF.

V gene TRBV4-1 combines with J gene TRBJ1-6, with D perhaps TRBD1 (6 bases). Germline V gene lookup returns CDR1 MGHRA and CDR2 YSYEKL. V shed 0 bases and J shed 8 bases, with 11 bases lying between them. This CDR3 contains 15 residues. CDR3 in amino acids: CASSQEWTAYSPLHF. In DNA, the CDR3 is TGCGCCAGCAGCCAAGAGTGGACAGCCTATTCACCCCTCCACTTT.

This clone occurred a few times. The CDR3 sequence: CASSVLNTGELFF. Here the CDR3 DNA reads TGTGCCAGCAGTGTTCTTAACACCGGGGAGCTGTTTTTT. This chain uses TRBV2 with TRBJ2-2; D call uncertain. The CDR3 runs to 13 residues. The V and J ends lost 4 bases and 2 bases respectively, with 5 bases between them. The germline V gene has CDR1 SNHLY and CDR2 FYNNEI.

This clone was picked up one time. J is TRBJ2-1 and V is TRBV5-4; TRBD2 might be the D (5 bases). The CDR3 consists of 15 residues. V shed 0 bases and J shed 3 bases, with 10 bases lying between them. Germline assignment: CDR1 SGHNT and CDR2 YYREEE (reference sequence). CDR3 loop: CASSLGHGIYNEQFF. The CDR3 nucleotides read TGTGCCAGCAGCTTGGGTCACGGGATCTACAATGAGCAGTTCTTC.

The CDR3 spells CASSLDGANTGELFF. The DNA of the CDR3 is TGTGCCAGCAGCTTGGACGGAGCGAACACCGGGGAGCTGTTTTTT. The chain is built from TRBV5-5 and TRBJ2-2; D call uncertain. V was pared by 0 bases and J by 0 bases, with 6 bases between. Germline assignment: CDR1 SGHKS and CDR2 YYEKEE (reference sequence). The CDR3 has 15 residues.

The rearrangement uses TRBV9 and TRBJ2-6, with TRBD2 matching over 10 bases. Germline lookup yields CDR1 SGDLS and CDR2 YYNGEE. The trim removed 4 bases at V and 4 bases at J, leaving 11 bases unmatched. The CDR3 contains 18 residues. DNA of the CDR3: TGTGCCAGCAGCTTCAGAAGCGGGAGGGCCCTCGGGGCCAACGTCCTGACTTTC. Translation: CASSFRSGRALGANVLTF.

The V and J genes are TRBV5-4 and TRBJ1-1; 11 bases fit TRBD1. The junction had 7 bases not matched to a gene; V was cut back by 3 bases and J by 6 bases. Germline CDR1 is SGHNT and CDR2 is YYREEE (reference sequence). The CDR3 extends over 15 amino acids. CDR3 loop: CASSSGTGGDAEAFF. The CDR3 DNA reads TGTGCCAGCAGCTCAGGGACAGGGGGGGACGCTGAAGCTTTCTTT.

The chain links TRBV5-1 to TRBJ2-3; D ambiguous. The V and J ends lost 5 bases and 0 bases respectively, with 4 bases between them. The CDR3 runs to 12 residues. CDR1 is SGHRS and CDR2 is YFSETQ in the germline V gene. Written as DNA, the CDR3 is TGCGCCAGCAGGGCTAGCACAGATACGCAGTATTTT. As protein: CASRASTDTQYF.

The genes are TRBV5-8 and TRBJ2-2; D is possibly TRBD2 (6 bases). Per the germline V gene, CDR1 is SGHTS and CDR2 is YDEGEE. V was trimmed by 3 bases and J by 4 bases, leaving 13 bases between them. The CDR3 runs to 15 residues. CDR3 bases: TGTGCCAGCAGCTGGTTGGGAGGATTCACCGGGGAGCTGTTTTTT. Protein sequence: CASSWLGGFTGELFF.

This chain joins TRBV10-3 and TRBJ2-2, with 14 bases aligning to TRBD2. Per the germline V gene, CDR1 is ENHRY and CDR2 is SYGVKD. This CDR3 is 19 amino acids long. The J segment lost 1 base and the V segment lost 9 bases, leaving 13 bases of the junction unmatched. CDR3 sequence (DNA): TGTGCCATTGGGACCTCCGGGACTAGCGGGAGCCGGAACACCGGGGAGCTGTTTTTT. It translates to CAIGTSGTSGSRNTGELFF.

This clone was seen a few times. The rearrangement links TRBV18 to TRBJ1-2; a weak D match, TRBD1 (6 bases). Trimming removed 6 bases at V and 5 bases at J, with 16 bases between. Germline values: CDR1 KGHSH, CDR2 LQKENI. The CDR3 sequence is 14 residues long. The CDR3 loop is CASSEVGGGYGYTF. As DNA, the CDR3 is TGTGCCAGCTCCGAAGTAGGGGGTGGATATGGCTACACCTTC.

The chain links TRBV14 to TRBJ2-2; no clear D gene. Per the germline V gene, CDR1 is SGHDN and CDR2 is FVKESK. Between the trimmed V and J ends, which lost 0 bases and 2 bases, there was a span of 13 bases. The CDR3 is made up of 17 amino acids. This CDR3 is CASSQESPLPNTGELFF. CDR3 DNA: TGTGCCAGCAGCCAAGAGTCCCCACTACCTAACACCGGGGAGCTGTTTTTT.

This clone was seen a handful of times. This chain joins TRBV14 and TRBJ1-1, with D perhaps TRBD1 (5 bases). The CDR3 is 14 residues long. Trimming stripped 0 bases from V and 10 bases from J, with 15 bases between. Germline V CDR1 and CDR2: SGHDN, FVKESK. The DNA of the CDR3 is TGTGCCAGCAGCCAAGAGAGGCTCAGGGTAACAGCTTTCTTT. Encoded protein: CASSQERLRVTAFF.

The chain joins TRBV28 to TRBJ1-4, with a weak D call TRBD1 (6 bases). CDR3 length: 18 amino acids. V lost 4 bases and J lost 6, with 24 bases in between. Germline V gene sequence: CDR1 MDHEN, CDR2 SYDVKM. CDR3 in amino acids: CASSSPYEDSGLYEKLFF. The CDR3 nucleotides read TGTGCCAGCAGTTCACCCTACGAGGACAGCGGCCTTTATGAAAAACTGTTTTTT.

V usage is TRBV5-1 and J usage is TRBJ2-1; D is unclear. The CDR3 runs to 15 residues. Germline V gene lookup returns CDR1 SGHRS and CDR2 YFSETQ. With 1 base removed from V and 5 bases from J, the gap between germline ends came to 13 bases. CDR3 residues: CASSLNGNPDNEQFF. CDR3 nucleotides: TGCGCCAGCAGCTTGAACGGTAACCCTGACAATGAGCAGTTCTTC. The complete variable domain, with remaining parts taken from reference TRBV5-1 and TRBJ2-1, reads KAGVTQTPRYLIKTRGQQVTLSCSPISGHRSVSWYQQTPGQGLQFLFEYFSETQRNKGNFPGRFSGRQFSNSRSEMNVSTLELGDSALYLCASSLNGNPDNEQFFGPGTRLTVL.

CDR3 sequence: CASSIGTSGYEQYF. The CDR3 DNA reads TGCGCCAGCAGCATAGGGACTAGCGGCTACGAGCAGTACTTC. The gene calls are TRBV5-1 and TRBJ2-7; 11 positions agree with TRBD2. The CDR3 covers 14 residues. In germline, CDR1 is SGHRS, CDR2 YFSETQ. Trimming cost V 4 bases and J 3 bases; bases outside gene matches: 3.

The chain uses TRBV7-9 and TRBJ2-1, with 8 positions matching TRBD1. The CDR3 sequence is 15 residues long. The germline gives CDR1 SEHNR, CDR2 FQNEAQ (reference sequence). After removal of 3 bases from V and 6 bases from J, the junction contained 7 bases not matched to a gene. In nucleotides, the CDR3 is TGTGCCAGCAGCTTTAGCCGGGACAGGACCAATGAGCAGTTCTTC. It encodes CASSFSRDRTNEQFF.